This TCR beta chain appears in the sequencing data of a study of shared clonotypes between healthy human individuals. Study context: The plates for each donor numbered three CD4 naive, three CD4 memory, two CD8 naive and one CD8 memory.

A remark on this clone: The target antigen is unknown.

The assay was immunoSEQ multiplex PCR, and TCRdb's table has in-frame clones only and misses some. Among 2 million to 3 million clones listed, 93% were seen once. V was shortened by 0 bases and J by 2 bases, with 11 bases between the two germline ends. The CDR3 contains 15 residues. Per the germline V gene, CDR1 is LNHNV and CDR2 is YYDKDF (reference sequence). Study outcomes and limitations: On the whole, naive subsets had larger estimated richness than memory subsets had.

The sample was naive CD4+ T cells from PBMCs. This sample's subset: CD45RA+ positively selected. The source is a man younger than 30 in good health. Some clones in this sample may be carry-over from other donors' samples. The rearrangement links TRBV15 to TRBJ2-7; D gene ambiguous. CDR3: CATSRDRATAYEQYF. The CDR3 DNA reads TGTGCCACCAGCAGAGATCGGGCTACCGCCTACGAGCAGTACTTC.